This record covers a single T cell receptor beta chain. Its antigen is currently unknown. The data were obtained in a study of cytomegalovirus exposure and HLA in healthy donors. Overall study results and limits: The study listed under 200 cytomegalovirus-associated TCR beta chains.

Germline V gene data show CDR1 as MGHRA and CDR2 as YSYEKL. The CDR3 extends over 13 amino acids. Trimming left V 4 bases short and J 2 bases short, with 9 bases between. A multiplex PCR was run with 60 Vbeta primers and 13 Jbeta primers. Libraries were prepared by immunoSEQ multiplex PCR; TCRdb keeps only in-frame clonotypes and omits some of them. This repertoire includes 75,000 to 95,000 clones. Material for sequencing was PBMCs. The clonotype was recovered from a man younger than 40 in good health and CMV-seronegative. The chain employs TRBV4-1 and TRBJ2-7; D is ambiguous. CDR3 protein: CASSRSLAYEQYF. DNA for the CDR3: TGCGCCAGCAGCCGGTCGTTAGCCTACGAGCAGTACTTC.